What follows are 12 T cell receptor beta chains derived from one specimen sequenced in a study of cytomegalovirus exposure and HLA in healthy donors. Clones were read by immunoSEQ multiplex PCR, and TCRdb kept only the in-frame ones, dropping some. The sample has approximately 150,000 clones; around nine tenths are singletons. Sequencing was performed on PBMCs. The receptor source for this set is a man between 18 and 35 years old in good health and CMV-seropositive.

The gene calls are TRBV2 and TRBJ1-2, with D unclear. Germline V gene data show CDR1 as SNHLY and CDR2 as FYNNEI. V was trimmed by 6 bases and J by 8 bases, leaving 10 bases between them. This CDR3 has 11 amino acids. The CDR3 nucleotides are TGTGCCAGCAGGAGGGAGGAGGGCTACACCTTC. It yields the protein CASRREEGYTF.

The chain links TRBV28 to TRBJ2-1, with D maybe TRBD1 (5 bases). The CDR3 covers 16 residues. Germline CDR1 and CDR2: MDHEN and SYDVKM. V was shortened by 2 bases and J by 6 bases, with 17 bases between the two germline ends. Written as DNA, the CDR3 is TGTGCCAGCAGTTTACGGACACTTCGCGCGCCCAATGAGCAGTTCTTC. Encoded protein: CASSLRTLRAPNEQFF. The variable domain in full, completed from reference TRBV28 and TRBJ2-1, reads DVKVTQSSRYLVKRTGEKVFLECVQDMDHENMFWYRQDPGLGLRLIYFSYDVKMKEKGDIPEGYSVSREKKERFSLILESASTNQTSMYLCASSLRTLRAPNEQFFGPGTRLTVL.

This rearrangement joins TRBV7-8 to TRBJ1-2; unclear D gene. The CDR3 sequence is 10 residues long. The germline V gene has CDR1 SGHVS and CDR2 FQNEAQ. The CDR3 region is CAILGEGYTF. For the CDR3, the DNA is TGTGCGATACTAGGAGAAGGCTACACCTTC.

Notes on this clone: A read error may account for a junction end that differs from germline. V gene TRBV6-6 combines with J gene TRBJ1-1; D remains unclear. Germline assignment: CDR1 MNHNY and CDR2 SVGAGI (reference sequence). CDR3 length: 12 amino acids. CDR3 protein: CASTKGDTKAFF. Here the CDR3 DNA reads TGTGCCAGCACCAAGGGAGACACTAAAGCTTTCTTT.

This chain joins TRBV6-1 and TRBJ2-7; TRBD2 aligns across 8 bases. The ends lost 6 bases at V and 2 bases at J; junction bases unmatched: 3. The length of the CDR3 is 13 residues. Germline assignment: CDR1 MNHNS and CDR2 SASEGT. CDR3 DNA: TGTGCCAGCAGGACGGGGGGGGCCTACGAGCAGTACTTC. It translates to CASRTGGAYEQYF.

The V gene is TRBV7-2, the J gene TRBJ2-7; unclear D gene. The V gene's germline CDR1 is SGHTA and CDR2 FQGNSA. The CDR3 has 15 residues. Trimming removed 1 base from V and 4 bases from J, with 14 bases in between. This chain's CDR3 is CASSLVAGQFYEQYF. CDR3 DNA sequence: TGTGCCAGCAGCTTAGTAGCCGGCCAGTTTTACGAGCAGTACTTC.

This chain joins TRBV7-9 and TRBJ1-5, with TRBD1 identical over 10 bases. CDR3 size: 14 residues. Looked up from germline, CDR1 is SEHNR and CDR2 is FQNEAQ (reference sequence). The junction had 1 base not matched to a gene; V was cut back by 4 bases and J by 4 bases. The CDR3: CASSSGQGNQPQHF. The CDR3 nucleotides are TGTGCCAGCAGCTCGGGACAGGGGAATCAGCCCCAGCATTTT.

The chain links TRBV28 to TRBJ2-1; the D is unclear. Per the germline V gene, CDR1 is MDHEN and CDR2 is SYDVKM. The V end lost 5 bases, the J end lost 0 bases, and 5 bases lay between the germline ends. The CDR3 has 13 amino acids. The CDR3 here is CASSESSYNEQFF. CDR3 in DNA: TGTGCCAGCAGTGAGAGCTCCTACAATGAGCAGTTCTTC.

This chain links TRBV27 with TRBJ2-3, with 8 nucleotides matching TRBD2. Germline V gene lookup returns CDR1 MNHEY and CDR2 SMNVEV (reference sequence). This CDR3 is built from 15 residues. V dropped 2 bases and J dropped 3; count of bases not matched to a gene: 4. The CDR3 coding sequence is TGTGCCAGCAGTTTAGGGACTAGTTGGACAGATACGCAGTATTTT. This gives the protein CASSLGTSWTDTQYF.

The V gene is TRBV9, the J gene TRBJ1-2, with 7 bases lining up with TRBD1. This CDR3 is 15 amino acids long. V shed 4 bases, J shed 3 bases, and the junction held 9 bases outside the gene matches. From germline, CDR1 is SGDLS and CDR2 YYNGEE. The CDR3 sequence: CASSPWTGGDYGYTF. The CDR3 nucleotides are TGTGCCAGCAGCCCATGGACAGGAGGTGACTATGGCTACACCTTC.

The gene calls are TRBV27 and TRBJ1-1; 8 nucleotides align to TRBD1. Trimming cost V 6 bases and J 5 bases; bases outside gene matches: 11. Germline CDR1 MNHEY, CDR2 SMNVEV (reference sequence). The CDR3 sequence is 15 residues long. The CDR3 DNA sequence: TGTGCCAGCAGCGAACAGGGGGAGGGTTGGACTGAAGCTTTCTTT. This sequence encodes CASSEQGEGWTEAFF.

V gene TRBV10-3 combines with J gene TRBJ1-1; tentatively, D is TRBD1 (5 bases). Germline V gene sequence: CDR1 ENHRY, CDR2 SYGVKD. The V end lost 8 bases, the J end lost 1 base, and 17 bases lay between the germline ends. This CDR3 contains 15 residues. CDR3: CAIRPMTAGNTEAFF. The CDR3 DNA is TGTGCCATCCGCCCCATGACAGCCGGGAACACTGAAGCTTTCTTT.